This T cell receptor (beta chain) was sequenced during a study of PD-L1 blockade in urothelial cancer. The table came from immunoSEQ multiplex PCR; TCRdb's copy has only in-frame clones and leaves some out. The table lists more than 85,000 clones, around 86% of them singletons, with 2% in the top ten. Noted time point: pretreatment peripheral blood. The TCR sequence derives from a man aged 60 to 75 with urothelial cancer. The sequencing here drew on PBMCs, taken around atezolizumab (anti-PD-L1) treatment.

CDR3 protein: CASSQSGQGIPDTQYF. The DNA of the CDR3 is TGTGCCAGCAGTCAGTCGGGACAGGGGATACCAGATACGCAGTATTTT. The chain has TRBV6-4 and TRBJ2-3; the match to TRBD1 covers 10 bases. Trimming took 5 bases from V and 4 from J; bases not matched to a gene: 9. This CDR3 is built from 16 residues. Germline CDR1 MRHNA, CDR2 SNTAGT.